The 30 T cell receptor beta chains below were found in one sample sequenced in a study of T cells expressing NK-cell markers. TCRdb re-called the 5' RACE reads and catalogs CDR3 proteins one per entry, DNA excluded. The table lists 130,000 to 150,000 distinct CDR3 sequences. The material sequenced was blood T cells: a sorted CD56 or NKG2C T cell subset, CD4+ or CD8+ T cells, or bulk PBMC T cells (not recorded which). Receptors originate from a man aged 18 to 29 in good health.

The genes are TRBV29-1 and TRBJ2-1. The V gene's germline CDR1 is SQVTM and CDR2 ANQGSEA. This CDR3 spans 15 amino acids. CDR3 loop: CSVEDRREPYNEQFF.

V usage is TRBV7-2 and J usage is TRBJ2-1; TCRdb lists TRBD1, though no DNA is available to test this call. This CDR3 comprises 16 residues. Germline V gene lookup returns CDR1 SGHTA and CDR2 FQGNSA. The CDR3 spells CASSSWGPETGNEQFF.

J is TRBJ2-5 and V is TRBV20-1. The germline V gene encodes CDR1 DFQATT and CDR2 SNEGSKA (reference sequence). The CDR3 is 13 residues long. The chain's CDR3 is CSARDWMEGTQYF.

The V call is TRBV12-3 or TRBV12-4, the J call TRBJ2-5; without DNA, the TCRdb call of TRBD2 cannot be checked. This CDR3 spans 13 amino acids. CDR3 sequence reads: CASSPADQETQYF.

The rearrangement uses TRBV6-1 and TRBJ2-1; TCRdb selects TRBD1, and the lack of DNA leaves this call unchecked. Looked up from germline, CDR1 is MNHNS and CDR2 is SASEGT. The CDR3 spans 16 residues. The CDR3 loop reads CASRDLGTEAYNEQFF.

This chain links TRBV19 with TRBJ2-7; lacking DNA, the TRBD1 call made by TCRdb goes unchecked. The length of the CDR3 is 12 residues. CDR1 is LNHDA, CDR2 SQIVND, per germline (reference sequence). The CDR3 sequence is CASQQGDYEQYF.

The gene calls are TRBV7-9 and TRBJ1-3. CDR3 length equals 13 residues. Per the germline V gene, CDR1 is SEHNR and CDR2 is FQNEAQ (reference sequence). CDR3: CAHDWVSGNTIYF. Filled out from reference TRBV7-9 and TRBJ1-3, the complete variable domain reads DTGVSQNPRHKITKRGQNVTFRCDPISEHNRLYWYRQTLGQGPEFLTYFQNEAQLEKSRLLSDRFSAERPKGSFSTLEIQRTEQGDSAMYLCAHDWVSGNTIYFGEGSWLTVV.

The V and J genes are TRBV19 and TRBJ1-5. The CDR3 sequence is 15 residues long. The V gene's germline CDR1 is LNHDA and CDR2 SQIVND (reference sequence). The CDR3 reads CASSIADSGYQPQHF.

V usage is TRBV12-3 or TRBV12-4 and J usage is TRBJ2-1; TCRdb returns TRBD1, unconfirmable since there is no DNA. The CDR3 length is 14 residues. CDR3 sequence: CASSPWDSDNEQFF.

The chain links TRBV12-3 or TRBV12-4 to TRBJ2-1; lacking DNA, the TRBD2 call made by TCRdb goes unchecked. The CDR3 contains 15 residues. The CDR3 sequence: CASRPGSSGANEQFF.

The rearrangement joins TRBV30 to TRBJ1-2. Germline CDR1 and CDR2: GTSNPN and SVGIG (reference sequence). The CDR3 runs 15 residues. CDR3 sequence: CAWSAPFEGLYGYTF.

This rearrangement joins TRBV5-4 to TRBJ2-1. This CDR3 spans 12 amino acids. In germline, CDR1 is SGHNT, CDR2 YYREEE (reference sequence). The CDR3 reads CASSPKGNEQFF.

This chain connects TRBV5-5 to TRBJ2-2; TCRdb's assignment of TRBD1 cannot be checked, as there is no DNA. This CDR3 has 15 amino acids. CDR1 is SGHKS, CDR2 YYEKEE, per germline (reference sequence). The CDR3 spells CASSLQGWGTGELFF.

The chain recombines TRBV24-1 with TRBJ2-4. This CDR3 spans 15 amino acids. CDR1 and CDR2 (germline): KGHDR, SFDVKD. CDR3 sequence reads: CATSEQSGTKNIQYF.

The gene calls are TRBV2 and TRBJ1-5. Germline CDR1 SNHLY, CDR2 FYNNEI. The CDR3 has 13 residues. CDR3 sequence reads: CASGDSGNQPQHF. Full variable domain (missing parts from reference TRBV2 and TRBJ1-5): EPEVTQTPSHQVTQMGQEVILRCVPISNHLYFYWYRQILGQKVEFLVSFYNNEISEKSEIFDDQFSVERPDGSNFTLKIRSTKLEDSAMYFCASGDSGNQPQHFGDGTRLSIL.

CDR3 sequence reads: CSARLPGGISYNEQFF. The J gene is TRBJ2-1, the V gene TRBV20-1; with no DNA, the TCRdb D assignment of TRBD1 cannot be verified. The CDR3 has 16 residues. Germline V gives CDR1 DFQATT, CDR2 SNEGSKA (reference sequence).

The chain couples TRBV6-5 to TRBJ2-3; without DNA, the TCRdb call of TRBD1 cannot be checked. The length of the CDR3 is 16 residues. Germline loops: CDR1 MNHEY, CDR2 SVGAGI. The CDR3 loop is CASSYSQPGIPDTQYF.

The V and J genes are TRBV6-1 and TRBJ2-2; TCRdb proposes TRBD1, but this gene call is untestable without DNA. Germline CDR1 MNHNS, CDR2 SASEGT. CDR3 size: 14 residues. The CDR3 spells CASRMGLGTGELFF.

The rearrangement links TRBV7-2 to TRBJ2-1; TCRdb lists TRBD1, though no DNA is available to test this call. Looked up from germline, CDR1 is SGHTA and CDR2 is FQGNSA. The CDR3 is 13 amino acids. The CDR3 spells CASSLGQGVTAFF.

The chain combines TRBV15 with TRBJ2-2. Germline V gene sequence: CDR1 LNHNV, CDR2 YYDKDF (reference sequence). CDR3 length: 16 residues. CDR3 in amino acids: CATSGKSGINTGELFF.

V and J are TRBV13 and TRBJ1-4; absent DNA, TCRdb's TRBD1 call cannot be checked. The CDR3 has 13 residues. The germline V gene encodes CDR1 PRHDT and CDR2 FYEKMQ (reference sequence). CDR3 residues: CASKGRESEKLFF. Supplemented by reference TRBV13 and TRBJ1-4, the full variable domain reads AAGVIQSPRHLIKEKRETATLKCYPIPRHDTVYWYQQGPGQDPQFLISFYEKMQSDKGSIPDRFSAQQFSDYHSELNMSSLELGDSALYFCASKGRESEKLFFGSGTQLSVL.

The chain combines TRBV7-8 with TRBJ1-1; checking the TCRdb D call of TRBD1 is not possible without DNA. The CDR3 loop spans 13 amino acids. Germline lookup yields CDR1 SGHVS and CDR2 FQNEAQ. CDR3 region: CASSSSRATEAFF.

The rearrangement links TRBV29-1 to TRBJ2-7; TCRdb's D call of TRBD1 is untestable without DNA. The CDR3 extends over 12 amino acids. Germline V CDR1 and CDR2: SQVTM, ANQGSEA. CDR3 amino acids: CSVERGGNEQYF.

The rearrangement joins TRBV11-2 to TRBJ2-5; the TRBD2 assignment by TCRdb is unverifiable without DNA. Germline V gene sequence: CDR1 SGHAT, CDR2 FQNNGV. The CDR3 consists of 17 residues. The CDR3 region is CASSRTRGGTSGETQYF. The complete variable domain, with remaining parts taken from reference TRBV11-2 and TRBJ2-5, reads EAGVAQSPRYKIIEKRQSVAFWCNPISGHATLYWYQQILGQGPKLLIQFQNNGVVDDSQLPKDRFSAERLKGVDSTLKIQPAKLEDSAVYLCASSRTRGGTSGETQYFGPGTRLLVL.

The chain combines TRBV29-1 with TRBJ2-7; TCRdb returns TRBD2, unconfirmable since there is no DNA. The germline V gene encodes CDR1 SQVTM and CDR2 ANQGSEA. CDR3 length: 14 amino acids. The CDR3 reads CSVESGNTYGEQYF.

V usage is TRBV27 and J usage is TRBJ2-1; lacking DNA, the TRBD1 call made by TCRdb goes unchecked. The CDR3 extends over 17 amino acids. Germline lookup yields CDR1 MNHEY and CDR2 SMNVEV (reference sequence). The CDR3: CASSLSWTGGSYNEQFF.

V usage is TRBV11-3 and J usage is TRBJ2-1; TCRdb proposes TRBD1, but this gene call is untestable without DNA. The CDR3 is 15 residues long. Germline lookup yields CDR1 SGHNT and CDR2 YENEEA. The CDR3 sequence is CASRPHRVEGNEQFF.

The rearrangement uses TRBV6-1 and TRBJ2-1. This CDR3 spans 14 amino acids. Per germline, CDR1 MNHNS and CDR2 SASEGT. This CDR3 reads CASHPLSYLDEQFF.

This chain joins TRBV6-2 or TRBV6-3 and TRBJ2-1. The CDR3 sequence is 12 residues long. Germline V gene sequence: CDR1 MNHEY, CDR2 SVGEGT. CDR3 sequence reads: CASSLEVNEQFF.

The chain employs TRBV19 and TRBJ2-7; the TRBD1 assignment by TCRdb is unverifiable without DNA. CDR1 is LNHDA, CDR2 SQIVND, per germline (reference sequence). This CDR3 has 15 amino acids. The CDR3 loop reads CASSPEGSGSYEQYF.